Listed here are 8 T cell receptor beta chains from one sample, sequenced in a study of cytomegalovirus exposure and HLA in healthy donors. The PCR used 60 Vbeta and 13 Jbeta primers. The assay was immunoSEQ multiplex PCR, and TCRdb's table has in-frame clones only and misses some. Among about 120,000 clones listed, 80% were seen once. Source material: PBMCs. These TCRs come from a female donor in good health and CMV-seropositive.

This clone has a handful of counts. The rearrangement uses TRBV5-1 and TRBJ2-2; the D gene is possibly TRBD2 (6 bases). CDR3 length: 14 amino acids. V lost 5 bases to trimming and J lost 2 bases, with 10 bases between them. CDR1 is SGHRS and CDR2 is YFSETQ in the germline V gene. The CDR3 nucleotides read TGCGCCAGCAGGGGGGGAGTCAACACCGGGGAGCTGTTTTTT. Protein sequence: CASRGGVNTGELFF.

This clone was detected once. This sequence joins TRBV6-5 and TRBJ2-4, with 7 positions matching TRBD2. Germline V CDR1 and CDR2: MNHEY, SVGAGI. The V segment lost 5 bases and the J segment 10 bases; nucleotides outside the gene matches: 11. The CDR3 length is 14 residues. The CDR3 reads CASSARGGAAIQYF. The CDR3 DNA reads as TGTGCCAGCAGTGCCCGCGGGGGTGCTGCAATTCAGTACTTC.

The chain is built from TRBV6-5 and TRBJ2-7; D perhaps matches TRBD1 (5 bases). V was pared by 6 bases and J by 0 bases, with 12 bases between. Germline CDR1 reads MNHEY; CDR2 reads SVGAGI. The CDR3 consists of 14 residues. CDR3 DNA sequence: TGTGCCAGCAGCAACTCGCAGGGCTCCTACGAGCAGTACTTC. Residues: CASSNSQGSYEQYF.

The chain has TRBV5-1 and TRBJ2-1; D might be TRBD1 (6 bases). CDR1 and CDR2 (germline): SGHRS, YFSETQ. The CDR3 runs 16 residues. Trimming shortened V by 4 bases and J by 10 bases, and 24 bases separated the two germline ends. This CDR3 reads CASSPQGSGYGFEQFF. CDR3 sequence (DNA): TGCGCCAGCAGCCCGCAGGGGTCAGGGTACGGATTCGAGCAGTTCTTC.

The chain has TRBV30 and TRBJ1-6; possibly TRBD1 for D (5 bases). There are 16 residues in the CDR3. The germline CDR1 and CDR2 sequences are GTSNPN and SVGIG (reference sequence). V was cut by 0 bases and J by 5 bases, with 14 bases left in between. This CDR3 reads CAWSVRLAGNNSPLHF. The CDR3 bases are TGTGCCTGGAGTGTACGACTGGCAGGGAATAATTCACCCCTCCACTTT.

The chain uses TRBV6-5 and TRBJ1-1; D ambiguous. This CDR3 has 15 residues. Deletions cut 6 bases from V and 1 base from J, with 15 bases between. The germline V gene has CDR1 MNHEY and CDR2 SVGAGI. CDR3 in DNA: TGTGCCAGCAGCTCGGCTCGAGAGGGGAACACTGAAGCTTTCTTT. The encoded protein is CASSSAREGNTEAFF.

CDR3 sequence: CASSPFAGAHNEQFF. In DNA, the CDR3 is TGTGCCAGTAGCCCGTTTGCGGGGGCCCACAATGAGCAGTTCTTC. The chain combines TRBV19 with TRBJ2-1; a possible D gene is TRBD2 (7 bases). The length of the CDR3 is 15 residues. Trimming shortened V by 6 bases and J by 5 bases, and 17 bases separated the two germline ends. CDR1 and CDR2 (germline): LNHDA, SQIVND (reference sequence).

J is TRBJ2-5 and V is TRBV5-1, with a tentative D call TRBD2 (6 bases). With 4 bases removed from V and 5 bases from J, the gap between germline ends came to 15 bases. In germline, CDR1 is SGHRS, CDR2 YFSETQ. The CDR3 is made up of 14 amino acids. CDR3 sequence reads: CASSARGGVETQYF. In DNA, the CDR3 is TGCGCCAGCAGCGCAAGGGGCGGGGTGGAGACCCAGTACTTC. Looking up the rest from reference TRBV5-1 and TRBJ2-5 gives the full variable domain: KAGVTQTPRYLIKTRGQQVTLSCSPISGHRSVSWYQQTPGQGLQFLFEYFSETQRNKGNFPGRFSGRQFSNSRSEMNVSTLELGDSALYLCASSARGGVETQYFGPGTRLLVL.